The 15 T cell receptor beta chains presented below share a single source sample, sequenced in a study of T cells after somatic rescue of genetic block. The method was immunoSEQ multiplex PCR; TCRdb's version includes in-frame clones alone and lacks a portion of them. The sample has tens of thousands of clones, 90% seen once. The sequencing input was peripheral blood mononuclear cells (PBMCs). Receptors were obtained from a woman between 18 and 30 years old.

CDR3 nucleotides: TGTGCCAGCTCACCAACAGGGCCCAGCTCTGGAAACACCATATATTTT. Its translation is CASSPTGPSSGNTIYF. The chain recombines TRBV18 with TRBJ1-3, with D maybe TRBD1 (6 bases). Germline-derived CDR1 and CDR2 are KGHSH and LQKENI. Trimming removed 2 bases at V and 0 bases at J, with 11 bases between. CDR3 length: 16 amino acids. Supplemented by reference TRBV18 and TRBJ1-3, the full variable domain reads NAGVMQNPRHLVRRRGQEARLRCSPMKGHSHVYWYRQLPEEGLKFMVYLQKENIIDESGMPKERFSAEFPKEGPSILRIQQVVRGDSAAYFCASSPTGPSSGNTIYFGEGSWLTVV.

The CDR3 bases are TGTGCCAGCAGCGTAGAGGGGTACAATGAGCAGTTCTTC. It specifies CASSVEGYNEQFF. The V gene is TRBV9, the J gene TRBJ2-1; tentative D call: TRBD1 (5 bases). The V gene's germline CDR1 is SGDLS and CDR2 YYNGEE. Trimming shortened V by 0 bases and J by 4 bases, and 5 bases separated the two germline ends. The CDR3 loop spans 13 amino acids.

The chain recombines TRBV7-6 with TRBJ2-3; D remains unclear. Trimming left V 0 bases short and J 2 bases short, with 0 bases between. The germline CDR1 and CDR2 sequences are SGHVS and FNYEAQ. CDR3 length: 12 residues. CDR3 in DNA: TGTGCCAGCAGCTTAGCCACAGATACGCAGTATTTT. Protein: CASSLATDTQYF.

This clone has more than one count but fewer than ten. V gene TRBV9 combines with J gene TRBJ1-1; D call uncertain. Germline V CDR1 and CDR2: SGDLS, YYNGEE. Deletions cut 4 bases from V and 1 base from J, with 11 bases between. The CDR3 has 14 residues. The CDR3 DNA reads TGTGCCAGCAGCATGAGTCCCCAGAACACTGAAGCTTTCTTT. Translated, it gives CASSMSPQNTEAFF.

This clone was found a few times. The chain has TRBV30 and TRBJ1-2; D unclear. V was shortened by 0 bases and J by 5 bases, with 4 bases between the two germline ends. Germline V gene sequence: CDR1 GTSNPN, CDR2 SVGIG (reference sequence). The CDR3 length is 11 residues. The CDR3 reads CAWSVLYGYTF. The CDR3 nucleotides read TGTGCCTGGAGTGTACTTTATGGCTACACCTTC. Full variable domain (remainder filled in from reference TRBV30 and TRBJ1-2): SQTIHQWPATLVQPVGSPLSLECTVEGTSNPNLYWYRQAAGRGLQLLFYSVGIGQISSEVPQNLSASRPQDRQFILSSKKLLLSDSGFYLCAWSVLYGYTFGSGTRLTVV.

The rearrangement links TRBV6-6 to TRBJ2-1, with 8 bases matching TRBD1. This CDR3 comprises 16 residues. J lost 7 bases, V lost 0 bases, and 8 bases had no gene match. Germline CDR1 MNHNY, CDR2 SVGAGI (reference sequence). The CDR3 DNA sequence: TGTGCCAGCAGTTACTCGAGTACAGGGGGAAGGAATGAGCAGTTCTTC. Translating gives CASSYSSTGGRNEQFF.

The chain combines TRBV5-6 with TRBJ1-4, with D uncertain. This CDR3 has 12 residues. Looked up from germline, CDR1 is SGHDT and CDR2 is YYEEEE. V was cut by 0 bases and J by 8 bases, with 5 bases left in between. CDR3 sequence (DNA): TGTGCCAGCAGCTTGGGGGCCGAAAAACTGTTTTTT. Amino acids: CASSLGAEKLFF. Based on the CDR3 plus reference TRBV5-6 and TRBJ1-4, the full variable domain is DAGVTQSPTHLIKTRGQQVTLRCSPKSGHDTVSWYQQALGQGPQFIFQYYEEEERQRGNFPDRFSGHQFPNYSSELNVNALLLGDSALYLCASSLGAEKLFFGSGTQLSVL.

J is TRBJ2-7 and V is TRBV7-2; D is unclear. The CDR3 runs 13 residues. The V gene's germline CDR1 is SGHTA and CDR2 FQGNSA. V was cut by 5 bases and J by 0 bases, with 8 bases left in between. The CDR3 loop reads CASSPAGSYEQYF. The CDR3 DNA follows: TGTGCCAGCAGCCCCGCCGGCTCCTACGAGCAGTACTTC.

The CDR3 DNA reads TGTGCCAGCAGCGTAGATCTCGCACGGCCCTACAATGAGCAGTTCTTC. As protein: CASSVDLARPYNEQFF. The chain employs TRBV9 and TRBJ2-1, with unresolved D. V was shortened by 0 bases and J by 2 bases, with 12 bases between the two germline ends. The CDR3 has 16 residues. Germline assignment: CDR1 SGDLS and CDR2 YYNGEE. The variable domain in full, completed from reference TRBV9 and TRBJ2-1, reads DSGVTQTPKHLITATGQRVTLRCSPRSGDLSVYWYQQSLDQGLQFLIQYYNGEERAKGNILERFSAQQFPDLHSELNLSSLELGDSALYFCASSVDLARPYNEQFFGPGTRLTVL.

The chain links TRBV6-1 to TRBJ1-2; possible D gene TRBD1, 6 bases. Germline V gene data show CDR1 as MNHNS and CDR2 as SASEGT. With 1 base removed from V and 6 bases from J, the gap between germline ends came to 9 bases. CDR3 length: 13 residues. The CDR3 nucleotides read TGTGCCAGCAGTGAAGGCAGGGGAAATGGCTACACCTTC. This translates into CASSEGRGNGYTF.

The chain combines TRBV18 with TRBJ2-7, with 7 positions matching TRBD2. This CDR3 region has 15 residues. V gave up 2 bases and J gave up 7 bases; unmatched junction bases: 11. CDR1 is KGHSH, CDR2 LQKENI, per germline. The CDR3, as DNA: TGTGCCAGCTCACCAGCGCCAGCGGGGTCCTTGGAGCAGTACTTC. Translating gives CASSPAPAGSLEQYF.

The rearrangement links TRBV28 to TRBJ1-1; no clear D gene. Germline CDR1 MDHEN, CDR2 SYDVKM. The CDR3 has 15 amino acids. V lost 3 bases, J lost 5 bases, and 16 bases lay in between. CDR3 DNA: TGTGCCAGCAGTTTCTCAGTGGCGCGAGTGACTGAAGCTTTCTTT. It is translated as CASSFSVARVTEAFF.

This chain joins TRBV10-3 and TRBJ2-7, with 13 bases matching TRBD2. Germline-derived CDR1 and CDR2 are ENHRY and SYGVKD. Trimming at V came to 10 bases and at J to 2 bases, leaving 11 bases not matched to a gene. This CDR3 has 16 residues. The CDR3 sequence is CATSGTSGIFTYEQYF. The CDR3 region has the DNA TGTGCCACTTCCGGGACTAGCGGGATATTTACCTACGAGCAGTACTTC.

In DNA form, the CDR3 reads TGTGCCAGCAGCGGGGACAGGGGGGCTGGTTACGAGCAGTACTTC. Translating it yields CASSGDRGAGYEQYF. The chain is built from TRBV5-4 and TRBJ2-7; 11 nucleotides match TRBD1. J was trimmed by 4 bases and V by 4 bases; bases with no gene match: 7. From germline, CDR1 is SGHNT and CDR2 YYREEE (reference sequence). CDR3 length: 15 amino acids.

This chain uses TRBV7-6 with TRBJ2-7; D perhaps matches TRBD2 (6 bases). Trimming pared 4 bases from V and 6 bases from J, leaving 10 bases between. Germline CDR1 reads SGHVS; CDR2 reads FNYEAQ. This CDR3 has 12 residues. The CDR3 nucleotides read TGTGCCAGCAGCTGGGGGGTCGGCGAGCAGTACTTC. Its translation: CASSWGVGEQYF.